One and the same sample provided the 16 T cell receptor beta chains below, sequenced in a study of long-term antiretroviral therapy in people with HIV. Researchers report immunoSEQ v3.0 was run at survey level. TCRdb keeps only in-frame clones here, not all; method: immunoSEQ multiplex PCR. The profile shows roughly 35,000 clones, around 94% of them singletons. Material: unsorted PBMCs, obtained 5 to 5.5 years after starting antiretroviral therapy. The receptors derive from a woman in her forties or fifties with HIV.

This chain joins TRBV7-8 and TRBJ1-3; D is unclear. In germline, CDR1 is SGHVS, CDR2 FQNEAQ. Trimming removed 4 bases at V and 0 bases at J, with 10 bases between. The CDR3 runs to 15 residues. This CDR3 reads CASSWSGVSGNTIYF. The CDR3 DNA is TGTGCCAGCAGCTGGTCAGGAGTCTCTGGAAACACCATATATTTT.

On this clone: Compared with germline, one end of the junction differs, possibly owing to a read error. The CDR3 DNA reads TGTGCCAGCAGCGGCGACTACCACCAAATCTTC. It specifies CASSGDYHQIF. The chain recombines TRBV9 with TRBJ2-1; D is possibly TRBD2 (5 bases). Germline V gene sequence: CDR1 SGDLS, CDR2 YYNGEE. The CDR3 totals 11 residues.

The chain is built from TRBV5-1 and TRBJ2-3; the D gene is possibly TRBD2 (6 bases). V lost 4 bases and J lost 1, with 13 bases in between. Germline CDR1 is SGHRS and CDR2 is YFSETQ. There are 15 residues in the CDR3. The DNA for the CDR3 is TGCGCCAGCAGCCCGGAGGGGAGCCGCACAGATACGCAGTATTTT. It codes for CASSPEGSRTDTQYF.

This clone appeared a single time. The chain couples TRBV19 to TRBJ1-2; D is possibly TRBD1 (6 bases). CDR1 and CDR2 (germline): LNHDA, SQIVND (reference sequence). The CDR3 runs to 12 residues. Trimming took 6 bases from V and 3 from J, leaving 8 bases between them. The CDR3 nucleotides are TGTGCCAGTAGGGAGGGGGACTATGGCTACACCTTC. It codes for CASREGDYGYTF.

V is TRBV21-1 and J is TRBJ1-6; the D call of TRBD1 is as the table states it, not checked on the DNA. TRBV21-1 is classified as a pseudogene. This CDR3 has 15 amino acids. The CDR3 DNA follows: TGTGCCAGCAGCAAAGATGAGAAGGGGAATTCACCCCTCCACTTT. Its protein is CASSKDEKGNSPLHF.

The chain employs TRBV9 and TRBJ1-2; D is perhaps TRBD1 (5 bases). The CDR3 consists of 12 residues. CDR1 SGDLS and CDR2 YYNGEE come from the germline V gene. Trimming took 3 bases from V and 7 from J, leaving 10 bases between them. DNA for the CDR3: TGTGCCAGCAGCGCCCGGGACTTTGGCTACACCTTC. This translates into CASSARDFGYTF. The complete variable domain, with remaining parts taken from reference TRBV9 and TRBJ1-2, reads DSGVTQTPKHLITATGQRVTLRCSPRSGDLSVYWYQQSLDQGLQFLIQYYNGEERAKGNILERFSAQQFPDLHSELNLSSLELGDSALYFCASSARDFGYTFGSGTRLTVV.

The CDR3 nucleotides read TGTGCCAGCAGCCCCTTAGGGAGCGGGGCCCGGAAAAGGGAGACCCAGTACTTC. This codes for CASSPLGSGARKRETQYF. V and J are TRBV13 and TRBJ2-5, with 7 bases fitting TRBD2. Trimming removed 5 bases from V and 5 bases from J; junction bases left unmatched: 20. Germline CDR1 and CDR2: PRHDT and FYEKMQ (reference sequence). CDR3 length equals 18 residues.

The CDR3 loop is CASSFGTSGGGREQFF. The CDR3, as DNA: TGCGCCAGCAGCTTCGGGACTAGCGGGGGGGGTAGGGAGCAGTTCTTC. The V gene is TRBV5-1, the J gene TRBJ2-1, with 16 bases identical to TRBD2. The J segment lost 10 bases and the V segment lost 2 bases, leaving 6 bases of the junction unmatched. From germline, CDR1 is SGHRS and CDR2 YFSETQ. This CDR3 has 16 amino acids.

The chain joins TRBV19 to TRBJ2-1, with D perhaps TRBD2 (6 bases). The V and J ends lost 7 bases and 2 bases respectively, with 9 bases between them. Germline V CDR1 and CDR2: LNHDA, SQIVND (reference sequence). The CDR3 is made up of 13 amino acids. CDR3 residues: CASTGGPYNEQFF. The DNA of the CDR3 is TGTGCCAGTACCGGGGGACCCTACAATGAGCAGTTCTTC.

This sequence joins TRBV7-9 and TRBJ1-5, with 7 bases matching TRBD1. The V gene's germline CDR1 is SEHNR and CDR2 FQNEAQ (reference sequence). The V segment lost 5 bases and the J segment 4 bases; nucleotides outside the gene matches: 5. This CDR3 comprises 14 residues. Written as DNA, the CDR3 is TGTGCCAGCAGCGAAGACAGGGAGAATCAGCCCCAGCATTTT. Its translation: CASSEDRENQPQHF.

This chain uses TRBV29-1 with TRBJ1-2; D unclear. CDR1 is SQVTM and CDR2 is ANQGSEA in the germline V gene. This CDR3 has 12 amino acids. V was shortened by 3 bases and J by 8 bases, with 13 bases between the two germline ends. DNA of the CDR3: TGCAGCGTTGACGGAAACCTCATCGGCTACACCTTC. Amino acids: CSVDGNLIGYTF.

Concerning this clone: In the same sample, other DNA sequences code for this CDR3. This CDR3 reads CASSEQGYEQYF. In DNA form, the CDR3 reads TGTGCCAGCAGTGAGCAGGGCTACGAGCAGTACTTC. The J gene is TRBJ2-7, the V gene TRBV2; weak D call: TRBD1 (5 bases). The CDR3 consists of 12 residues. The V gene lost 3 bases and the J gene lost 3 bases, with 6 bases spanning the gap. CDR1 is SNHLY and CDR2 is FYNNEI in the germline V gene.

The V call is TRBV6-6, the J call TRBJ1-6, with D maybe TRBD1 (5 bases). Germline V gene data show CDR1 as MNHNY and CDR2 as SVGAGI (reference sequence). The V and J ends lost 6 bases and 7 bases respectively, with 16 bases between them. This CDR3 spans 15 amino acids. The CDR3 DNA reads TGTGCCAGCAGGCGACAGTCGCAAAGAAATTCACCCCTCCACTTT. The encoded protein is CASRRQSQRNSPLHF.

The gene calls are TRBV7-6 and TRBJ2-1; a possible D gene is TRBD2 (7 bases). This CDR3 is 14 amino acids long. The germline V gene encodes CDR1 SGHVS and CDR2 FNYEAQ. The V end lost 6 bases, the J end lost 8 bases, and 17 bases lay between the germline ends. The CDR3 loop reads CASSGGALRYEQFF. CDR3 nucleotide sequence: TGTGCCAGCAGTGGGGGGGCCCTCAGGTATGAGCAGTTCTTC.

The V gene is TRBV7-9, the J gene TRBJ2-1; D is undetermined. Germline-derived CDR1 and CDR2 are SEHNR and FQNEAQ (reference sequence). This CDR3 has 15 amino acids. V dropped 1 base and J dropped 0 bases, with 7 bases sitting between them. CDR3 coding DNA: TGTGCCAGCAGCTTAGGACGAGACTCCTACAATGAGCAGTTCTTC. Translated, it gives CASSLGRDSYNEQFF. Combining the CDR3 with reference TRBV7-9 and TRBJ2-1 gives the whole variable domain DTGVSQNPRHKITKRGQNVTFRCDPISEHNRLYWYRQTLGQGPEFLTYFQNEAQLEKSRLLSDRFSAERPKGSFSTLEIQRTEQGDSAMYLCASSLGRDSYNEQFFGPGTRLTVL.

The chain uses TRBV2 and TRBJ1-2, with D possibly matching TRBD1 (5 bases). Trimming stripped 5 bases from V and 4 bases from J, with 23 bases between. This CDR3 region has 17 residues. Germline CDR1 is SNHLY and CDR2 is FYNNEI. This CDR3 is CASSKGTGRQSPYGYTF. The CDR3, as DNA: TGTGCCAGCAGTAAAGGGACCGGGAGGCAATCTCCCTATGGCTACACCTTC. The complete variable domain, with remaining parts taken from reference TRBV2 and TRBJ1-2, reads EPEVTQTPSHQVTQMGQEVILRCVPISNHLYFYWYRQILGQKVEFLVSFYNNEISEKSEIFDDQFSVERPDGSNFTLKIRSTKLEDSAMYFCASSKGTGRQSPYGYTFGSGTRLTVV.